Below are 12 T cell receptor beta chains sequenced from a single sample in a study of blood T cell repertoires in COVID-19. Sequenced by immunoSEQ multiplex PCR; TCRdb stores in-frame clones only, minus some. The sample shows approximately 390,000 clones, around 89% of them seen only once. Sequenced: peripheral blood. These receptors were collected from a man between 18 and 35 years old with active or convalescent COVID-19.

The CDR3 coding sequence is TGCGCCAGCAGCCAAGATGTCGGGGGGACAGGGGGCGTAAAACTGTTTTTT. Amino acid sequence: CASSQDVGGTGGVKLFF. J is TRBJ1-4 and V is TRBV4-3, with 12 positions matching TRBD1. The CDR3 is made up of 17 amino acids. In germline, CDR1 is LGHNA, CDR2 YSLEER. The J segment lost 10 bases and the V segment lost 0 bases, leaving 9 bases of the junction unmatched.

This sequence joins TRBV18 and TRBJ1-2, with D unclear. The germline gives CDR1 KGHSH, CDR2 LQKENI. V lost 8 bases and J lost 8, with 12 bases in between. CDR3 length: 11 amino acids. The DNA of the CDR3 is TGTGCCAGCCCCAGCGCGGGAGGCTACACCTTC. It yields the protein CASPSAGGYTF.

This clone was found a few times. The chain uses TRBV5-6 and TRBJ2-1; weak D call: TRBD1 (5 bases). V lost 4 bases, J lost 5 bases, and 7 bases lay in between. This CDR3 has 12 residues. From germline, CDR1 is SGHDT and CDR2 YYEEEE. The CDR3: CASSETDNEQFF. The CDR3 nucleotides are TGTGCCAGCAGCGAGACAGACAATGAGCAGTTCTTC.

At least ten counts were recorded for this clone. V gene TRBV9 combines with J gene TRBJ1-1; maybe TRBD1 (5 bases). This CDR3 has 14 amino acids. Trimming removed 3 bases at V and 1 base at J, with 10 bases between. Germline lookup yields CDR1 SGDLS and CDR2 YYNGEE. The CDR3 DNA reads as TGTGCCAGCAGCGGAACCGGACAGAACACTGAAGCTTTCTTT. It is translated as CASSGTGQNTEAFF. The complete variable domain, with remaining parts taken from reference TRBV9 and TRBJ1-1, reads DSGVTQTPKHLITATGQRVTLRCSPRSGDLSVYWYQQSLDQGLQFLIQYYNGEERAKGNILERFSAQQFPDLHSELNLSSLELGDSALYFCASSGTGQNTEAFFGQGTRLTVV.

The chain links TRBV7-6 to TRBJ1-2; 8 nucleotides line up with TRBD1. This CDR3 has 14 residues. Trimming at V came to 1 base and at J to 8 bases, leaving 6 bases not matched to a gene. From germline, CDR1 is SGHVS and CDR2 FNYEAQ. As DNA, the CDR3 is TGTGCCAGCAGCTTAGACGCAGGGACAGGAGGCTACACCTTC. Translating gives CASSLDAGTGGYTF.

This clone has only one observation. The V gene is TRBV2, the J gene TRBJ2-3, with TRBD2 matching 7 bases. CDR3 size: 16 residues. V shed 2 bases, J shed 2 bases, and the junction held 7 bases outside the gene matches. CDR1 and CDR2 from the germline V gene are SNHLY and FYNNEI. The CDR3 is CASSERLAGPTDTQYF. The CDR3 bases are TGTGCCAGCAGTGAACGACTAGCAGGGCCCACAGATACGCAGTATTTT.

This clone was seen a single time. The V gene is TRBV19, the J gene TRBJ1-3, with D tentatively TRBD1 (5 bases). The length of the CDR3 is 11 residues. Germline-derived CDR1 and CDR2 are LNHDA and SQIVND (reference sequence). The CDR3 region is CATVTGNTIYF. The CDR3 coding sequence is TGTGCGACAGTTACTGGAAACACCATATATTTT.

This clone has just one count. V and J are TRBV28 and TRBJ2-1; D ambiguous. The CDR3 is 16 residues long. V was pared by 7 bases and J by 0 bases, with 16 bases between. Germline V lookup: CDR1 MDHEN, CDR2 SYDVKM. CDR3 bases: TGTGCCAGCACCTCGGGTAGCCTCAGCTCCTACAATGAGCAGTTCTTC. Its translation is CASTSGSLSSYNEQFF.

The genes are TRBV6-5 and TRBJ1-2; TRBD1 aligns across 11 bases. This CDR3 spans 13 amino acids. V gave up 4 bases and J gave up 12 bases; unmatched junction bases: 7. The germline V gene has CDR1 MNHEY and CDR2 SVGAGI. CDR3 nucleotides: TGTGCCAGCAGTTCAACCGGGACAGGGGGTAACACCTTC. This encodes CASSSTGTGGNTF.

This chain connects TRBV24-1 to TRBJ1-1; D uncertain. Trimming stripped 3 bases from V and 10 bases from J, with 11 bases between. CDR1 and CDR2 from the germline V gene are KGHDR and SFDVKD. This CDR3 has 12 residues. For the CDR3, the DNA is TGTGCCACCAGTGATGAGGGATTGCGAGCTTTCTTT. This encodes CATSDEGLRAFF.

This chain links TRBV6-6 with TRBJ2-1; D ambiguous. The CDR3 totals 16 residues. CDR1 and CDR2 (germline): MNHNY, SVGAGI (reference sequence). V gave up 0 bases and J gave up 0 bases, with 9 bases separating them. This CDR3 reads CASSYSAVDSYNEQFF. The CDR3 bases are TGTGCCAGCAGTTACTCCGCCGTAGACTCCTACAATGAGCAGTTCTTC.

This rearrangement joins TRBV3-1 (or the pseudogene TRBV3-2) to TRBJ2-7; 7 bases are shared with TRBD1. There are 15 residues in the CDR3. Germline loops: CDR1 LGHDT, CDR2 YNNKEL (reference sequence). The J segment lost 0 bases and the V segment lost 0 bases, leaving 2 bases of the junction unmatched. CDR3 residues: CASSQEAGGSYEQYF. The CDR3 nucleotides are TGTGCCAGCAGCCAAGAGGCAGGGGGCTCCTACGAGCAGTACTTC.